A selection of T cell receptor beta chains follows, all from one sample in a study of CD8 T cells in Susac syndrome. A single record per CDR3 protein comes from TCRdb applying MiXCR to the immunoSEQ multiplex PCR reads. The sample lists around 200,000 distinct CDR3 sequences, 90% to 96% seen once, with around 0.093% in the top ten. The material sequenced was CD4+ T cells from PBMCs. The receptors were gathered from a human donor with multiple sclerosis. Both conserved end residues are part of each CDR3. A D gene is named only where the DNA matches it firmly. Clone size is given for some rows only: seen once, a few or many times, or a class if the clone is expanded.

j_gene	v_gene	d_gene	abundance	CDR3aa	CDR3nt
TRBJ1-2	TRBV30	.	.	CAWTGLRYTF	TGTGCCTGGACAGGTTTACGCTACACCTTC
TRBJ2-3	TRBV28	.	.	CASNWVSTDTQYF	TGTGCCAGCAACTGGGTCAGCACAGATACGCAGTATTTT
TRBJ2-1	TRBV20-1	TRBD2	once	CSARAQAGGGYNEQFF	TGCAGTGCTAGAGCCCAAGCGGGGGGCGGCTACAATGAGCAGTTCTTC
TRBJ2-3	TRBV20-1	TRBD2	.	CSARGFLAGYYTQYF	TGCAGTGCTAGAGGGTTCCTAGCGGGGTATTATACGCAGTATTTT
TRBJ2-7	TRBV9	TRBD1	.	CASSVAGTDPYEQYF	TGTGCCAGCAGCGTAGCGGGGACAGACCCCTACGAGCAGTACTTC
TRBJ1-5	TRBV25-1	.	.	CASSEVGIQPQHF	TGTGCCAGCAGTGAAGTAGGGATTCAGCCCCAGCATTTT
TRBJ1-2	TRBV6-6	.	.	CASTADTFGYTF	TGTGCCAGCACCGCGGACACCTTTGGCTACACCTTC
TRBJ2-3	TRBV9	TRBD2	.	CASSPLGLAGPRDTQYF	TGTGCCAGCAGCCCCCTCGGACTAGCGGGGCCTCGAGATACGCAGTATTTT
TRBJ1-4	TRBV7-9	.	.	CASSLTGTNEKLFF	TGTGCCAGCAGCTTAACAGGGACTAATGAAAAACTGTTTTTT
TRBJ2-4	TRBV18	.	.	CASSPGGQYF	TGTGCCAGCTCACCGGGGGGTCAGTACTTC
TRBJ1-2	TRBV6-5	.	.	CASRPRDGTIYGYTF	TGTGCCAGCAGGCCCCGGGACGGAACCATCTATGGCTACACCTTC
TRBJ2-7	TRBV6-6	.	.	CASSWTTYEQYF	TGTGCCAGCAGTTGGACGACCTACGAGCAGTACTTC
TRBJ1-2	TRBV5-4	.	.	CASSSRGVIGYTF	TGTGCCAGCAGCTCGCGGGGCGTAATTGGCTACACCTTC
TRBJ2-7	TRBV6-2/TRBV6-3	.	.	CASSYRYYEQYF	TGTGCCAGCAGTTACAGATACTACGAGCAGTACTTC
TRBJ2-7	TRBV7-6	.	.	CASSSDTATYEQYF	TGTGCCAGCAGCTCCGATACGGCAACCTACGAGCAGTACTTC
TRBJ1-6	TRBV27	.	.	CASRENNSPLHF	TGTGCCAGCAGGGAAAACAATTCACCCCTCCACTTT
TRBJ1-2	TRBV29-1	.	.	CSVVTDYYGYTF	TGCAGCGTTGTTACTGATTACTATGGCTACACCTTC
TRBJ2-3	TRBV11-1	.	.	CASSLDLTDTQYF	TGTGCCAGCAGCTTGGACCTCACAGATACGCAGTATTTT